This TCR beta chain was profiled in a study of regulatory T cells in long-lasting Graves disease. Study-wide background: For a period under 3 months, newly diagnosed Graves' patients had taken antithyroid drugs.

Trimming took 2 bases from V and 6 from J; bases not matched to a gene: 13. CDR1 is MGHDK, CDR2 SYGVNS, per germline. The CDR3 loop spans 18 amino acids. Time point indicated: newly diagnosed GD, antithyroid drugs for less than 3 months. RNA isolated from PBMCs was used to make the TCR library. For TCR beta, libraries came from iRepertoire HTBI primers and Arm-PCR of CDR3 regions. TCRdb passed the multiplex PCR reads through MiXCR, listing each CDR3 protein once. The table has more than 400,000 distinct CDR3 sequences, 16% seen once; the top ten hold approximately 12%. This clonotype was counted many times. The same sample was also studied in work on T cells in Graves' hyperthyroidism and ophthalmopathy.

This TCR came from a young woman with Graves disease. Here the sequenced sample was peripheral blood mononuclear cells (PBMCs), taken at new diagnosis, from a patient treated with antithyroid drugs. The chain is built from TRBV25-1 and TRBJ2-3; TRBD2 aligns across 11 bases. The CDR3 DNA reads TGTGCCAGCAGTGAACACGGGTTAGCGGGAGGGCCGGCGGATACGCAGTATTTT. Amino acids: CASSEHGLAGGPADTQYF.